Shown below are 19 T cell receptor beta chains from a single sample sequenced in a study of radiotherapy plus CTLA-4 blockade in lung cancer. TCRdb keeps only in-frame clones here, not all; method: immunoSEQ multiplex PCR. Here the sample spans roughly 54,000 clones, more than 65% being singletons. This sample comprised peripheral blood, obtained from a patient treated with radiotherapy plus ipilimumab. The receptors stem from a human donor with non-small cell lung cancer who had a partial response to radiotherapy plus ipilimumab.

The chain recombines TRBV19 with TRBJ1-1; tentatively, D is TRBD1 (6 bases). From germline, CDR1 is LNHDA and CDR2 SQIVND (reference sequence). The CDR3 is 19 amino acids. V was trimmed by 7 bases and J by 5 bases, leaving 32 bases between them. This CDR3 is CASKQVWVRTAGRRTEAFF. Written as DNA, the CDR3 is TGTGCCAGTAAGCAAGTATGGGTACGGACAGCCGGACGTCGGACTGAAGCTTTCTTT.

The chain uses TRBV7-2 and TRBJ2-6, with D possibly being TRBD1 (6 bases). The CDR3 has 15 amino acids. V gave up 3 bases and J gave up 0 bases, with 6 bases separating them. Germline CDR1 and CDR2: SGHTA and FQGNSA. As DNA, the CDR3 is TGTGCCAGCAGCTTGGACAGCTCTGGGGCCAACGTCCTGACTTTC. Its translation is CASSLDSSGANVLTF.

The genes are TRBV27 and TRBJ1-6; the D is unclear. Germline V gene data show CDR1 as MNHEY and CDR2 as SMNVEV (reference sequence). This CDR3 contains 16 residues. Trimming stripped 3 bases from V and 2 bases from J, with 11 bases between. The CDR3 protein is CASSFSRVAYNSPLHF. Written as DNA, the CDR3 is TGTGCCAGCAGTTTTTCTCGAGTTGCCTATAATTCACCCCTCCACTTT.

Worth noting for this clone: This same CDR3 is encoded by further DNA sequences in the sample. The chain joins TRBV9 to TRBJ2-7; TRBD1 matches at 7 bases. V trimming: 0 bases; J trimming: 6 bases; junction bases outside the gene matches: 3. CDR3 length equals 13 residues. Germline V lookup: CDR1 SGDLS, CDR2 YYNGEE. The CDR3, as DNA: TGTGCCAGCAGCGTAGAGGCAGGGGGCGAGCAGTACTTC. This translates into CASSVEAGGEQYF.

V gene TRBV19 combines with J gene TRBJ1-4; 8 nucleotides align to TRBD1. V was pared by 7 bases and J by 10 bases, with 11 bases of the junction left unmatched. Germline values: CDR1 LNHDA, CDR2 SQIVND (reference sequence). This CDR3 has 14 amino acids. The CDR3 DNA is TGTGCCAGTACCTTGACAGGGGATTTCGGAAAACTGTTTTTT. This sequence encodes CASTLTGDFGKLFF.

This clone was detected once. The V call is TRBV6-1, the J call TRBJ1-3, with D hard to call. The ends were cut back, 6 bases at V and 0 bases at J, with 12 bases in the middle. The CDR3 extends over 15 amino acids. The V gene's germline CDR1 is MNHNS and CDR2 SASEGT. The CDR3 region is CASRFELLSGNTIYF. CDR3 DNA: TGTGCCAGCAGGTTCGAGCTGCTCTCTGGAAACACCATATATTTT.

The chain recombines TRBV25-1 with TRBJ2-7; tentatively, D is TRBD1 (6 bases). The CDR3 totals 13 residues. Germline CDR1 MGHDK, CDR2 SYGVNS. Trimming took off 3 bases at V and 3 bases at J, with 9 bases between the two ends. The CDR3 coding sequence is TGTGCCAGCAGTGACCAGGGGATCTACGAGCAGTACTTC. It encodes CASSDQGIYEQYF.

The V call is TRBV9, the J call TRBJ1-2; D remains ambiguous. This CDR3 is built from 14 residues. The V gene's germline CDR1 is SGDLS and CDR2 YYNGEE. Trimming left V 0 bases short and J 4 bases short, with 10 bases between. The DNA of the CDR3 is TGTGCCAGCAGCGTAGGGCAGGTGGCCTATGGCTACACCTTC. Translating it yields CASSVGQVAYGYTF.

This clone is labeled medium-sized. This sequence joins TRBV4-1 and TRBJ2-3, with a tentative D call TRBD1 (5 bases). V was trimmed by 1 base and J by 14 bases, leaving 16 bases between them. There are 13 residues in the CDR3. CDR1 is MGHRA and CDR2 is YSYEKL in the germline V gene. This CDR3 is CASSQVLQGSGYF. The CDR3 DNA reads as TGCGCCAGCAGCCAAGTTCTCCAGGGATCGGGGTATTTT.

This CDR3 reads CASRPRQAYEQYF. The DNA of the CDR3 is TGTGCCAGCAGACCCCGACAGGCCTACGAGCAGTACTTC. The chain joins TRBV27 to TRBJ2-7; TRBD1 might be the D (6 bases). V shed 6 bases and J shed 2 bases, with 11 bases lying between them. Germline values: CDR1 MNHEY, CDR2 SMNVEV (reference sequence). The CDR3 consists of 13 residues.

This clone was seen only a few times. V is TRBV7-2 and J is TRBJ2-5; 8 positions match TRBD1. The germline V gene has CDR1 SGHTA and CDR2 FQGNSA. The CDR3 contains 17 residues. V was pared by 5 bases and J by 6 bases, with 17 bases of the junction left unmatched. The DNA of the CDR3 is TGTGCCAGCAGCCCCTACGTGCTGGACAGGGCGCGTCAGACCCAGTACTTC. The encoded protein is CASSPYVLDRARQTQYF.

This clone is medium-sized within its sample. CDR3 residues: CASSLRLAGETQYF. The CDR3 region has the DNA TGTGCCAGCAGCTTACGGCTAGCGGGGGAGACCCAGTACTTC. The chain joins TRBV5-6 to TRBJ2-5; TRBD2 matches at 9 bases. Germline CDR1 reads SGHDT; CDR2 reads YYEEEE. Unmatched junction bases numbered 4, after V lost 2 bases and J lost 5 bases. The CDR3 runs to 14 residues.

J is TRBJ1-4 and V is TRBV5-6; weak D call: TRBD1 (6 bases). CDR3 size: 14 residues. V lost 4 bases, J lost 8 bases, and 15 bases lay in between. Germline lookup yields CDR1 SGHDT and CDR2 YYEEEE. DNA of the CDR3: TGTGCCAGCAGCACGACCGCAGGGGAGGAAAAACTGTTTTTT. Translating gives CASSTTAGEEKLFF.

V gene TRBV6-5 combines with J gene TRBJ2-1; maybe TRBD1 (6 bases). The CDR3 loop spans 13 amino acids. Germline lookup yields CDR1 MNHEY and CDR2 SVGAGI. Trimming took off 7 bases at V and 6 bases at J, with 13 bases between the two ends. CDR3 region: CASTGTLPNEQFF. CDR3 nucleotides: TGTGCCAGCACCGGGACACTCCCCAATGAGCAGTTCTTC.

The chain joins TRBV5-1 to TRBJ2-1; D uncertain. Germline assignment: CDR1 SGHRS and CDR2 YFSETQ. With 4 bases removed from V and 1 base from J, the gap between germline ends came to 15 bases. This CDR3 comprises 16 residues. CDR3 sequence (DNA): TGCGCCAGCAGCACCGTTGCGGCGCTATCCTACAATGAGCAGTTCTTC. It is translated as CASSTVAALSYNEQFF.

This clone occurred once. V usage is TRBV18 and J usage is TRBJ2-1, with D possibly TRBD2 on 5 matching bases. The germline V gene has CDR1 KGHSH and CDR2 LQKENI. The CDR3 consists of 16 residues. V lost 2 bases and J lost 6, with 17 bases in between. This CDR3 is CASSPVGGSGSNEQFF. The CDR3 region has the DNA TGTGCCAGCTCACCAGTGGGCGGCTCGGGGAGCAATGAGCAGTTCTTC.

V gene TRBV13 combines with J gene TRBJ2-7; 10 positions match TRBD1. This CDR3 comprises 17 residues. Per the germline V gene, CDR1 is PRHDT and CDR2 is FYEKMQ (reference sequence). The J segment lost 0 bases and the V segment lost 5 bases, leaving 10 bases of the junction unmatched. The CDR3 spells CASSETGGPRSSYEQYF. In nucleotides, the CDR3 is TGTGCCAGCAGCGAGACAGGGGGCCCTAGGAGCTCCTACGAGCAGTACTTC.

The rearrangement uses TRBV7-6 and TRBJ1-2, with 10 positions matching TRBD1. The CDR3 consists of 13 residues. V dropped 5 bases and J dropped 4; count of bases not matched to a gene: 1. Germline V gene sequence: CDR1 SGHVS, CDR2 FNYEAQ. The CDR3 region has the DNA TGTGCCAGCAGCGGGGACAGGGGCTATGGCTACACCTTC. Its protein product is CASSGDRGYGYTF.

The CDR3 nucleotides read TGTGCCAGCAGCCCTCAGGGGACTAACTATGGCTACACCTTC. Protein sequence: CASSPQGTNYGYTF. The rearrangement uses TRBV9 and TRBJ1-2; D might be TRBD1 (6 bases). Trimming left V 4 bases short and J 0 bases short, with 10 bases between. The CDR3 sequence is 14 residues long. Germline V gene lookup returns CDR1 SGDLS and CDR2 YYNGEE.